This record concerns one TCR beta chain sequence. These data originate in a study of T cell changes during pregnancy in multiple sclerosis. The CDR3 consists of 11 residues. V shed 3 bases and J 12 bases; nucleotides not matched to a gene: 4. Germline CDR1 SGHKS, CDR2 YYEKEE (reference sequence). This table comes from immunoSEQ multiplex PCR, and its TCRdb copy is limited to in-frame clones, with some not included. The repertoire holds approximately 43,000 clones, roughly 95% seen once, with 3.5% to 5% in the top ten. The chain joins TRBV5-5 to TRBJ2-7; 9 positions match TRBD1. This sequence originates from a female donor with multiple sclerosis, enrolled in a pregnancy study. Sequenced here: CD8+ T cells from peripheral blood mononuclear cells, sampled after pregnancy. For the CDR3, the DNA is TGTGCCAGCAGCTGGGGGGACAGGGTGTACTTC. It translates to CASSWGDRVYF.